This T cell receptor beta chain is drawn from a study of cytomegalovirus exposure and HLA in healthy donors. General study results and limits: In a later analysis, TCR beta V- and J-gene trimming was associated with a missense DCLRE1C variant.

PCR employed 60 Vbeta and 13 Jbeta primers. Data came from immunoSEQ multiplex PCR; TCRdb stores just in-frame clones and leaves some out. Here the sample spans 200,000 or so clones, roughly four fifths being singletons. The V end lost 6 bases, the J end lost 4 bases, and 18 bases lay between the germline ends. Germline CDR1 is SQVTM and CDR2 is ANQGSEA. There are 14 residues in the CDR3. Comments on this clone: Its antigen is not identified.

Sequenced: PBMCs. This clonotype was obtained from a girl aged 2-10 years in good health and CMV-seronegative. This chain connects TRBV29-1 to TRBJ1-2; D remains ambiguous. The DNA of the CDR3 is TGCAGCGTACCTTTTGAGGGAGGCCTCTATGGCTACACCTTC. Residues: CSVPFEGGLYGYTF.